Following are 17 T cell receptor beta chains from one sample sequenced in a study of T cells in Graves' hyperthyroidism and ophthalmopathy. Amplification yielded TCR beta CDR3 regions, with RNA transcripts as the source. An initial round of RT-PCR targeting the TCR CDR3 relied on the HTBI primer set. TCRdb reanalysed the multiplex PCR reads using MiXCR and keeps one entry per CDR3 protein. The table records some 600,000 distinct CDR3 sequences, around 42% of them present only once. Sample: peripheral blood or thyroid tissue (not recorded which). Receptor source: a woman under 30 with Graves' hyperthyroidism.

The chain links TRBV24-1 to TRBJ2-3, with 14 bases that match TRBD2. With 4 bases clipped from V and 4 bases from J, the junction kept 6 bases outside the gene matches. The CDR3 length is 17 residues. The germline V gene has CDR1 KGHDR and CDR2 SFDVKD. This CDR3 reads CATSDLGLAGDADTQYF. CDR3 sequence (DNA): TGTGCCACCAGTGACCTGGGACTAGCGGGAGACGCAGATACGCAGTATTTT.

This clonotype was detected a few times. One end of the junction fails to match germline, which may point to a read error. The CDR3 region has the DNA TGTGCCAGCAGTTCTGGACCCGAGGGGATAGTACGAGACGACTATGGCCACACCTTC. Residues: CASSSGPEGIVRDDYGHTF. V and J are TRBV2 and TRBJ1-2; tentative D call: TRBD1 (5 bases). There are 19 residues in the CDR3. The germline V gene encodes CDR1 SNHLY and CDR2 FYNNEI.

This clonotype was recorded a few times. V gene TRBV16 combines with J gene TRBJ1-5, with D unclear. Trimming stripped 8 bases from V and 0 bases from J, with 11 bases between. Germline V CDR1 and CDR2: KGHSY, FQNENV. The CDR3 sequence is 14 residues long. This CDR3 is CASGEDYSNQPQHF. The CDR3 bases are TGTGCCAGCGGGGAGGACTATAGCAATCAGCCCCAGCATTTT. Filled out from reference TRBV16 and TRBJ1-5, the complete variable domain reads GEEVAQTPKHLVRGEGQKAKLYCAPIKGHSYVFWYQQVLKNEFKFLISFQNENVFDETGMPKERFSAKCLPNSPCSLEIQATKLEDSAVYFCASGEDYSNQPQHFGDGTRLSIL.

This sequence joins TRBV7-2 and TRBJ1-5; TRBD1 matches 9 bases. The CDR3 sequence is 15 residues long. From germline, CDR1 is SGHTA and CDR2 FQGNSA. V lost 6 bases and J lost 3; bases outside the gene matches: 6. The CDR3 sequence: CASSPGTGINQPQHF. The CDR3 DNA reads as TGTGCCAGCAGTCCCGGGACAGGGATCAATCAGCCCCAGCATTTT.

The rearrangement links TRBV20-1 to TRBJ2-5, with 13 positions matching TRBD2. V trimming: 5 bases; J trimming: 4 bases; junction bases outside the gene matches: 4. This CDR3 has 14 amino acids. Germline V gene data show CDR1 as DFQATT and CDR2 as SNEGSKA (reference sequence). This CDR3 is CSAAGLAGRETQYF. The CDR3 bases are TGCAGTGCTGCGGGACTAGCGGGGCGAGAGACCCAGTACTTC.

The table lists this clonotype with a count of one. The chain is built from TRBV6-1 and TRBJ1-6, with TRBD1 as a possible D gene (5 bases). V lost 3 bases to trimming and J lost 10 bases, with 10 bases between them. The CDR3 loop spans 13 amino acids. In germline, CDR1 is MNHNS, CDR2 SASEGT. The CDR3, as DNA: TGTGCCAGCAGTGACAGGGAGGAGTCACCCCTCCACTTT. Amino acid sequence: CASSDREESPLHF.

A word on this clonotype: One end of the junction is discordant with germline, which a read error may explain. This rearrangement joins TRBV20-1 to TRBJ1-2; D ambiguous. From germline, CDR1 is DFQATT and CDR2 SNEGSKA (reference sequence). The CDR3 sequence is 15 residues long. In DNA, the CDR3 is TGCAGTGCTGGAGAAAGTACCCTTCGAGCACATGGCTACACCTTC. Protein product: CSAGESTLRAHGYTF.

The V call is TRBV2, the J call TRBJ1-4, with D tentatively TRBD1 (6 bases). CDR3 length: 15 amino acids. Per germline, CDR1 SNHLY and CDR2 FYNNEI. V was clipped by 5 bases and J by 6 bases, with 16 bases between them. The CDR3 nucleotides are TGTGCCAGCAGTTCAGGGGTCGCGGGGTATGAAAAACTGTTTTTT. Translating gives CASSSGVAGYEKLFF. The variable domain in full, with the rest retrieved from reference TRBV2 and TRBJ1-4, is EPEVTQTPSHQVTQMGQEVILRCVPISNHLYFYWYRQILGQKVEFLVSFYNNEISEKSEIFDDQFSVERPDGSNFTLKIRSTKLEDSAMYFCASSSGVAGYEKLFFGSGTQLSVL.

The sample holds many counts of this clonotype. DNA for the CDR3: TGCAGCGCTACCGGGACAGGAGGGACTGAAGCTTTCTTT. It specifies CSATGTGGTEAFF. The chain links TRBV29-1 to TRBJ1-1, with 8 bases aligning to TRBD1. V gave up 7 bases and J gave up 5 bases; unmatched junction bases: 9. Germline CDR1 is SQVTM and CDR2 is ANQGSEA. The CDR3 loop spans 13 amino acids.

The CDR3 DNA reads TGTGCCAGCAGTATAGGAGACAGGGCGGCGGACACTGAAGCTTTCTTT. Protein sequence: CASSIGDRAADTEAFF. V is TRBV2 and J is TRBJ1-1, with 7 bases matching TRBD1. Trimming cost V 5 bases and J 3 bases; bases outside gene matches: 12. CDR1 and CDR2 from the germline V gene are SNHLY and FYNNEI. This CDR3 has 16 residues.

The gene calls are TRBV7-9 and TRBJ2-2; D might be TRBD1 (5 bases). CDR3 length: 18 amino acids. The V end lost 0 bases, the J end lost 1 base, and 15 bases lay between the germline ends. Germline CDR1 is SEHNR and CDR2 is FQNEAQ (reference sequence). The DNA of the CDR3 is TGTGCCAGCAGCTTAGCCCCCCTTAGGACAATGAACACCGGGGAGCTGTTTTTT. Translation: CASSLAPLRTMNTGELFF.

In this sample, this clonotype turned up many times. The CDR3 DNA follows: TGTGCCATCAGGGGGACCGGGACAGGGGGACGGGATTCACCCCTCCACTTT. It translates to CAIRGTGTGGRDSPLHF. The chain recombines TRBV10-3 with TRBJ1-6, with 11 bases matching TRBD1. V shed 6 bases and J 8 bases; nucleotides not matched to a gene: 12. CDR3 length equals 17 residues. The V gene's germline CDR1 is ENHRY and CDR2 SYGVKD.

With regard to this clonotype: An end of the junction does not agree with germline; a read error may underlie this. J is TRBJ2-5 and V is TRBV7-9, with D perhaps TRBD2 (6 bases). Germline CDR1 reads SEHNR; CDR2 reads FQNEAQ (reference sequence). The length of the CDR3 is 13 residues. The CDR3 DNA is TGTGCCAGCAGCGTAGCTACTAGCGAGACCCAGTACTTC. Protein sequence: CASSVATSETQYF.

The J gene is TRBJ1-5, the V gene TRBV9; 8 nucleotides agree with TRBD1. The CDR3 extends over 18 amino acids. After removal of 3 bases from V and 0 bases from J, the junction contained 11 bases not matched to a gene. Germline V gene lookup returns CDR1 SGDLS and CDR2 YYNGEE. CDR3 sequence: CASSDAGGEGYSNQPQHF. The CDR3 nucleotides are TGTGCCAGCAGCGATGCAGGGGGCGAGGGATATAGCAATCAGCCCCAGCATTTT.

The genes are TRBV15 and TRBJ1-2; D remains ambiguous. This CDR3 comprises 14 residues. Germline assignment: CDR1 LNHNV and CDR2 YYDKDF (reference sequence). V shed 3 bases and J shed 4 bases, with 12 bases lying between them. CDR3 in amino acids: CATSSLDSLYGYTF. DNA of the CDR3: TGTGCCACCAGCAGCCTTGACTCACTCTATGGCTACACCTTC.

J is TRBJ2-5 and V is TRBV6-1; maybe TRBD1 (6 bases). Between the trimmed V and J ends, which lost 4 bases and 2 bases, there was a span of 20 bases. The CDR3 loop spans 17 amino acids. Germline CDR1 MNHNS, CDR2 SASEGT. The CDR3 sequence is CASSGERTAFQQETQYF. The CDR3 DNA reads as TGTGCCAGCAGTGGGGAAAGGACAGCCTTTCAACAAGAGACCCAGTACTTC.

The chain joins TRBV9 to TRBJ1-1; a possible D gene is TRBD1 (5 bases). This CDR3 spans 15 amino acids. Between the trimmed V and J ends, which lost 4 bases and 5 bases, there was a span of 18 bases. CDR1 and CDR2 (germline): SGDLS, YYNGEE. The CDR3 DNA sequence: TGTGCCAGCAGCCAAACCCCGGGGGATGAGACTGAAGCTTTCTTT. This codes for CASSQTPGDETEAFF.